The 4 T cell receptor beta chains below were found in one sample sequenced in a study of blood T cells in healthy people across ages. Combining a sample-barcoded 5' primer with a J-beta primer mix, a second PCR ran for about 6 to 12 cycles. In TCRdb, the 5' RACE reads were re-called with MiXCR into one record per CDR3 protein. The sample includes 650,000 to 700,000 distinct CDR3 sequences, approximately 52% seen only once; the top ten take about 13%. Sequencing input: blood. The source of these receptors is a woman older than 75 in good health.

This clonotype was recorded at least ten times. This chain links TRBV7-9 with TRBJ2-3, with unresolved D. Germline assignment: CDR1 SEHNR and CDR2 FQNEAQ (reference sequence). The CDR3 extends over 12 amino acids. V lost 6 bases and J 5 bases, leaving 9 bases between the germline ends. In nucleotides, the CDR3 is TGTGCCAGCAGACACCCGCTAGATACGCAGTATTTT. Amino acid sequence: CASRHPLDTQYF.

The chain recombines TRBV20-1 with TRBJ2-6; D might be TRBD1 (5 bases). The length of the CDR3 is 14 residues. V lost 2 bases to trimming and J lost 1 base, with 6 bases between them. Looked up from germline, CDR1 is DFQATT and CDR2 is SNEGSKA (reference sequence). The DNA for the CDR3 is TGCAGTGCTAGACGACAGTCTGGGGCCAACGTCCTGACTTTC. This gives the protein CSARRQSGANVLTF.

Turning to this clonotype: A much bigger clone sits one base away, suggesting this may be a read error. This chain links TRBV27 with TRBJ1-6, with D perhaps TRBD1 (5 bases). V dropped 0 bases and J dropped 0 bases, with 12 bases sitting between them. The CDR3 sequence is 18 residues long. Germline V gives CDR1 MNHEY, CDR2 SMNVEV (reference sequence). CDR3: CASSLSNWGSSYNSPLHF. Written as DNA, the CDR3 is TGTGCCAGCAGTTTATCGAATTGGGGGAGCTCCTATAATTCACCCCTCCACTTT.

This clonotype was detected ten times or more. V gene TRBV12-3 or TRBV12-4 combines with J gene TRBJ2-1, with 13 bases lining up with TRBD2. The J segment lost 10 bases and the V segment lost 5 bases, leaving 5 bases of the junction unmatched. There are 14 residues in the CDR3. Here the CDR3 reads CASSGLAGVGEQFF. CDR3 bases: TGTGCCAGCAGTGGACTAGCGGGAGTCGGGGAGCAGTTCTTC.